A single sample gave rise to the 21 T cell receptor beta chains below, sequenced in a study of shared clonotypes between healthy human individuals. The table came from immunoSEQ multiplex PCR; TCRdb's copy has only in-frame clones and leaves some out. The data hold 800,000 to 1,200,000 clones, with around 82% observed a single time. Sequencing input: memory CD4+ T cells from PBMCs. This sample's subset: CD45RA-negative fraction. These receptors were taken from a man aged 18 to 35 in good health. Some clones in this sample may be carry-over from other donors' samples.

About this clone: Additional DNA sequences in this sample encode the identical CDR3. The CDR3, as DNA: TGCGCCAGCAGCCCAAACGGTGGTCGCGAGACCCAGTACTTC. Translating it yields CASSPNGGRETQYF. V gene TRBV5-1 combines with J gene TRBJ2-5, with D uncertain. Per the germline V gene, CDR1 is SGHRS and CDR2 is YFSETQ. CDR3 length: 14 residues. Trimming left V 4 bases short and J 5 bases short, with 15 bases between.

The rearrangement uses TRBV28 and TRBJ1-3; 8 positions agree with TRBD1. In germline, CDR1 is MDHEN, CDR2 SYDVKM. The V segment lost 2 bases and the J segment 3 bases; nucleotides outside the gene matches: 3. The CDR3 covers 15 residues. CDR3 in DNA: TGTGCCAGCAGTTTAACCGGACAGGGTGGAAACACCATATATTTT. Its translation is CASSLTGQGGNTIYF.

The CDR3 sequence: CASSLSTKETQYF. As DNA, the CDR3 is TGTGCCAGCAGCTTAAGTACCAAAGAGACCCAGTACTTC. The chain carries TRBV7-3 and TRBJ2-5, with D hard to call. This CDR3 is built from 13 residues. In germline, CDR1 is SGHTA, CDR2 FQGTGA. V dropped 1 base and J dropped 3 bases, with 6 bases sitting between them.

This clone has more than one count but fewer than ten. This chain connects TRBV5-1 to TRBJ2-5, with 7 bases that match TRBD2. Germline assignment: CDR1 SGHRS and CDR2 YFSETQ. V lost 3 bases to trimming and J lost 1 base; unmatched junction nucleotides: 12. The CDR3 is 17 residues long. CDR3 amino acids: CASSSNPSSGPQETQYF. The CDR3 region has the DNA TGCGCCAGCAGCTCGAACCCATCTAGCGGCCCCCAAGAGACCCAGTACTTC. Drawing the rest from reference TRBV5-1 and TRBJ2-5, the complete variable domain is KAGVTQTPRYLIKTRGQQVTLSCSPISGHRSVSWYQQTPGQGLQFLFEYFSETQRNKGNFPGRFSGRQFSNSRSEMNVSTLELGDSALYLCASSSNPSSGPQETQYFGPGTRLLVL.

The rearrangement uses TRBV7-9 and TRBJ2-1; TRBD2 is a possible D gene (5 bases). Trimming took 5 bases from V and 0 from J, leaving 11 bases between them. Germline-derived CDR1 and CDR2 are SEHNR and FQNEAQ (reference sequence). The CDR3 contains 15 residues. The DNA for the CDR3 is TGTGCCAGCAGCCCTAGCCGGAGCTCCTACAATGAGCAGTTCTTC. Translation: CASSPSRSSYNEQFF. Together with reference TRBV7-9 and TRBJ2-1, the CDR3 gives the full variable domain: DTGVSQNPRHKITKRGQNVTFRCDPISEHNRLYWYRQTLGQGPEFLTYFQNEAQLEKSRLLSDRFSAERPKGSFSTLEIQRTEQGDSAMYLCASSPSRSSYNEQFFGPGTRLTVL.

The chain joins TRBV30 to TRBJ1-2; TRBD1 might be the D (5 bases). Germline V gene sequence: CDR1 GTSNPN, CDR2 SVGIG (reference sequence). Trimming stripped 2 bases from V and 7 bases from J, with 11 bases between. The CDR3 has 12 amino acids. Here the CDR3 DNA reads TGTGCCTGGAGTATCGAGAGGGGTGGCTACACCTTC. Its translation is CAWSIERGGYTF.

The rearrangement uses TRBV6-6 and TRBJ1-1; D uncertain. The CDR3 contains 14 residues. CDR1 and CDR2 from the germline V gene are MNHNY and SVGAGI (reference sequence). Trimming stripped 5 bases from V and 1 base from J, with 11 bases between. The CDR3 coding sequence is TGTGCCAGCAGTGCGTGGTTGGAGAACACTGAAGCTTTCTTT. It translates to CASSAWLENTEAFF.

CDR3 sequence reads: CASSVATTSLPRRNEQFF. CDR3 nucleotides: TGTGCCAGCAGCGTAGCTACGACTAGTCTTCCCCGCCGCAATGAGCAGTTCTTC. J is TRBJ2-1 and V is TRBV9; weak D call: TRBD2 (6 bases). V was clipped by 0 bases and J by 6 bases, with 22 bases between them. CDR3 length: 18 amino acids. CDR1 and CDR2 (germline): SGDLS, YYNGEE.

The V gene is TRBV11-1, the J gene TRBJ2-3, with TRBD2 matching 7 bases. Unmatched junction bases numbered 1, after V lost 5 bases and J lost 8 bases. Germline CDR1 SGHAT, CDR2 FQDESV (reference sequence). This CDR3 is built from 11 residues. The CDR3 here is CASSPGGTQYF. The CDR3 coding sequence is TGTGCCAGCAGCCCGGGGGGTACGCAGTATTTT.

This clone was found a few times. The chain employs TRBV6-5 and TRBJ1-5, with 7 bases that match TRBD1. This CDR3 comprises 13 residues. Germline CDR1 and CDR2: MNHEY and SVGAGI. Losses at the gene ends were 5 bases for V and 6 bases for J; bases not matched to a gene: 4. The CDR3 protein is CASSRQGGQPQHF. DNA of the CDR3: TGTGCCAGCAGTCGACAGGGAGGTCAGCCCCAGCATTTT.

J is TRBJ1-5 and V is TRBV7-8; a weak D match, TRBD1 (5 bases). Between the trimmed V and J ends, which lost 4 bases and 0 bases, there was a span of 13 bases. Germline V gives CDR1 SGHVS, CDR2 FQNEAQ. This CDR3 is built from 16 residues. The CDR3 reads CASSSGQVYSNQPQHF. The CDR3 DNA reads as TGTGCCAGCAGCTCAGGACAAGTGTATAGCAATCAGCCCCAGCATTTT.

J is TRBJ1-1 and V is TRBV2; a possible D gene is TRBD1 (5 bases). This CDR3 contains 13 residues. V was trimmed by 3 bases and J by 11 bases, leaving 16 bases between them. Germline-derived CDR1 and CDR2 are SNHLY and FYNNEI. In DNA form, the CDR3 reads TGTGCCAGCAGTGACCTGAGGGGAGGAGGCGCTTTCTTT. Translated: CASSDLRGGGAFF.

This chain connects TRBV6-1 to TRBJ2-5; 10 bases match TRBD1. This CDR3 is 15 amino acids long. Trimming removed 8 bases from V and 0 bases from J; junction bases left unmatched: 6. CDR1 is MNHNS, CDR2 SASEGT, per germline. The CDR3 nucleotides are TGTGCCAGCCAGCGACAGGGGGCCTACCAAGAGACCCAGTACTTC. Residues: CASQRQGAYQETQYF.

The rearrangement links TRBV28 to TRBJ2-2, with 7 bases matching TRBD1. Germline V CDR1 and CDR2: MDHEN, SYDVKM. The CDR3 spans 16 residues. Trimming cost V 6 bases and J 3 bases; bases outside gene matches: 10. This CDR3 reads CASRRPGTADTGELFF. The CDR3, as DNA: TGTGCCAGCAGACGGCCGGGGACAGCAGACACCGGGGAGCTGTTTTTT.

This clone was seen a handful of times. The CDR3 nucleotides read TGCGCCAGCACAAGGACAGGGGTGACTGAAAAACTGTTTTTT. Translating it yields CASTRTGVTEKLFF. The genes are TRBV5-1 and TRBJ1-4; TRBD1 matches 9 bases. The V gene's germline CDR1 is SGHRS and CDR2 YFSETQ. This CDR3 has 14 residues. V lost 6 bases to trimming and J lost 7 bases; unmatched junction nucleotides: 7.

This clone was counted a single time. The chain recombines TRBV10-1 with TRBJ2-3; weak D call: TRBD2 (6 bases). This CDR3 has 15 amino acids. V dropped 0 bases and J dropped 9 bases, with 16 bases sitting between them. Germline V lookup: CDR1 WNHNN, CDR2 SYGVQD (reference sequence). The DNA of the CDR3 is TGCGCCAGCAGTGAGTCATCGGTAGCGGCGAAAACGCAGTATTTT. Translated: CASSESSVAAKTQYF.

CDR3 sequence reads: CASSLSVGTYEQYF. The DNA for the CDR3 is TGCGCCAGCAGCTTGTCAGTAGGGACCTACGAGCAGTACTTC. V usage is TRBV5-1 and J usage is TRBJ2-5; no reliable D call. The J call may be in error: the DNA end matches TRBJ2-7 better. This CDR3 is 14 amino acids long. Germline values: CDR1 SGHRS, CDR2 YFSETQ.

This sequence joins TRBV5-1 and TRBJ1-2; 9 bases are a match to TRBD1. The CDR3 contains 13 residues. V gave up 3 bases and J gave up 6 bases; unmatched junction bases: 3. Germline V gives CDR1 SGHRS, CDR2 YFSETQ. DNA of the CDR3: TGCGCCAGCAGCTACCGGGACAGGGATGGCTACACCTTC. It translates to CASSYRDRDGYTF. The full variable domain, with the rest looked up from reference TRBV5-1 and TRBJ1-2, is KAGVTQTPRYLIKTRGQQVTLSCSPISGHRSVSWYQQTPGQGLQFLFEYFSETQRNKGNFPGRFSGRQFSNSRSEMNVSTLELGDSALYLCASSYRDRDGYTFGSGTRLTVV.

This clone is a singleton in its sample. This chain connects TRBV6-6 to TRBJ2-1; D uncertain. The CDR3 contains 16 residues. Deletions cut 5 bases from V and 8 bases from J, with 22 bases between. Germline lookup yields CDR1 MNHNY and CDR2 SVGAGI (reference sequence). The CDR3 DNA reads as TGTGCCAGCAGTCCCCTTCGCGGCACCGGTATCCATGAGCAGTTCTTC. It encodes CASSPLRGTGIHEQFF.

J is TRBJ2-3 and V is TRBV9, with D possibly being TRBD2 (6 bases). CDR3 length equals 15 residues. Germline-derived CDR1 and CDR2 are SGDLS and YYNGEE. With 4 bases removed from V and 6 bases from J, the gap between germline ends came to 18 bases. The DNA for the CDR3 is TGTGCCAGCAGCCTGAGATGGGGTGGAGGGGATACGCAGTATTTT. Translated: CASSLRWGGGDTQYF.

Notes on this clone: Other DNA sequences of this sample code for an identical CDR3. The rearrangement joins TRBV9 to TRBJ1-1, with D unclear. Trimming left V 0 bases short and J 0 bases short, with 6 bases between. The germline CDR1 and CDR2 sequences are SGDLS and YYNGEE. The CDR3 length is 14 residues. This chain's CDR3 is CASSVAPMNTEAFF. CDR3 coding DNA: TGTGCCAGCAGCGTAGCCCCCATGAACACTGAAGCTTTCTTT.